This passage covers 19 T cell receptor beta chains from one sample sequenced in a study of cytomegalovirus exposure and HLA in healthy donors. PCR used 60 Vbeta primers and 13 Jbeta primers. Profiling relied on immunoSEQ multiplex PCR, and the TCRdb table lists in-frame clones only, not all of them. The repertoire has 120,000 or so clones, about three quarters of them found once; the top ten carry around 1.2%. The sequencing sample was made of PBMCs. The source of these receptors is a woman between 25 and 40 years old in good health and CMV-seronegative.

This chain joins TRBV4-3 and TRBJ1-1; 10 nucleotides align to TRBD1. The V and J ends lost 4 bases and 7 bases, in that order; junction bases with no gene match: 12. The CDR3 spans 16 residues. Per the germline V gene, CDR1 is LGHNA and CDR2 is YSLEER. The CDR3 is CASSPGTGAGHYEAFF. In DNA form, the CDR3 reads TGCGCCAGCAGCCCCGGGACAGGGGCCGGCCATTATGAAGCTTTCTTT.

This chain joins TRBV29-1 and TRBJ1-4; 11 nucleotides line up with TRBD1. There are 13 residues in the CDR3. V dropped 5 bases and J dropped 8; count of bases not matched to a gene: 4. From germline, CDR1 is SQVTM and CDR2 ANQGSEA. CDR3 in amino acids: CSVSGQGGEKLFF. The CDR3 coding sequence is TGCAGCGTTTCGGGACAGGGGGGGGAAAAACTGTTTTTT.

This chain uses TRBV29-1 with TRBJ2-7; TRBD2 agrees at 7 bases. The trim removed 5 bases at V and 2 bases at J, leaving 12 bases unmatched. The germline gives CDR1 SQVTM, CDR2 ANQGSEA. CDR3 size: 15 residues. CDR3 in DNA: TGCAGCGTTCGCCCCACCCGACGGGAGGCCTACGAGCAGTACTTC. This sequence encodes CSVRPTRREAYEQYF.

The chain recombines TRBV4-3 with TRBJ1-5, with TRBD1 identical over 7 bases. This CDR3 region has 16 residues. V dropped 0 bases and J dropped 4; count of bases not matched to a gene: 6. CDR1 and CDR2 (germline): LGHNA, YSLEER. CDR3 sequence (DNA): TGCGCCAGCAGCCAAGACCCAGGGGGAAGGAATCAGCCCCAGCATTTT. This codes for CASSQDPGGRNQPQHF.

This clone was detected only once. The chain carries TRBV7-8 and TRBJ1-4; 8 positions agree with TRBD1. This CDR3 is built from 14 residues. Germline V gene sequence: CDR1 SGHVS, CDR2 FQNEAQ. With V trimmed by 3 bases and J by 7 bases, 4 bases remained unmatched. The CDR3 protein is CASSLTGESEKLFF. The CDR3 nucleotides read TGTGCCAGCAGCTTGACAGGGGAGAGTGAAAAACTGTTTTTT.

This clone showed up just once. The chain joins TRBV6-5 to TRBJ2-1, with 8 positions matching TRBD1. The CDR3 spans 15 residues. V lost 6 bases, J lost 3 bases, and 7 bases stayed unmatched. Germline V CDR1 and CDR2: MNHEY, SVGAGI. This chain's CDR3 is CASRSDRGNYNEQFF. The CDR3 bases are TGTGCCAGCAGATCCGACAGGGGAAACTACAATGAGCAGTTCTTC.

The rearrangement uses TRBV2 and TRBJ2-2, with 9 bases identical to TRBD1. Trimming at V came to 7 bases and at J to 7 bases, leaving 13 bases not matched to a gene. Germline values: CDR1 SNHLY, CDR2 FYNNEI. The CDR3 covers 16 residues. CDR3 nucleotides: TGTGCCAGCAAGGTTTCACAGGGGGCTTCTCTCGGGGAGCTGTTTTTT. Protein product: CASKVSQGASLGELFF.

This clone has a single count. V usage is TRBV29-1 and J usage is TRBJ1-2; D gene ambiguous. This CDR3 has 14 residues. The germline V and J ends were trimmed by 6 bases and 4 bases, with 18 bases remaining between them. CDR1 is SQVTM, CDR2 ANQGSEA, per germline. The CDR3: CSVAGRGVSYGYTF. CDR3 coding DNA: TGCAGCGTGGCTGGACGGGGAGTTTCCTATGGCTACACCTTC.

This chain connects TRBV20-1 to TRBJ2-7; 7 bases agree with TRBD2. Germline V CDR1 and CDR2: DFQATT, SNEGSKA (reference sequence). This CDR3 comprises 11 residues. Trimming at V came to 6 bases and at J to 7 bases, leaving 6 bases not matched to a gene. CDR3 coding DNA: TGCAGTGCCTCCAGAGCGGGGGAGCAGTACTTC. Residues: CSASRAGEQYF.

The J gene is TRBJ1-5, the V gene TRBV2; 7 nucleotides line up with TRBD1. The CDR3 runs to 14 residues. Per germline, CDR1 SNHLY and CDR2 FYNNEI. Unmatched junction bases numbered 5, after V lost 6 bases and J lost 3 bases. The CDR3 sequence is CASSADRVNQPQHF. CDR3 nucleotide sequence: TGTGCCAGCAGCGCAGACAGGGTCAATCAGCCCCAGCATTTT.

The gene calls are TRBV7-7 and TRBJ2-3, with TRBD2 matching over 7 bases. This CDR3 has 17 residues. Germline V gene lookup returns CDR1 SSHAT and CDR2 FNYEAQ (reference sequence). V lost 2 bases to trimming and J lost 4 bases; unmatched junction nucleotides: 12. CDR3 in DNA: TGTGCCAGCAGCTTATCGGGGGGAGCGCAGCCCCCAGATACGCAGTATTTT. It encodes CASSLSGGAQPPDTQYF.

This clone has just one count. The genes are TRBV7-9 and TRBJ2-1; tentatively, D is TRBD2 (6 bases). The ends were cut back, 4 bases at V and 4 bases at J, with 17 bases in the middle. The CDR3 length is 16 residues. The germline CDR1 and CDR2 sequences are SEHNR and FQNEAQ (reference sequence). The CDR3 region is CASSWGELAFYNEQFF. The CDR3 nucleotides are TGTGCCAGCAGCTGGGGTGAACTAGCATTTTACAATGAGCAGTTCTTC.

The V gene is TRBV9, the J gene TRBJ2-7; TRBD1 agrees at 7 bases. Germline V gene lookup returns CDR1 SGDLS and CDR2 YYNGEE. The ends lost 4 bases at V and 0 bases at J; junction bases unmatched: 7. This CDR3 has 15 residues. The CDR3 region has the DNA TGTGCCAGCAGCCCCGGCAGGGGGTTCTCCTACGAGCAGTACTTC. It yields the protein CASSPGRGFSYEQYF.

V and J are TRBV4-1 and TRBJ2-7, with 9 bases fitting TRBD2. Germline CDR1 is MGHRA and CDR2 is YSYEKL. The ends lost 0 bases at V and 6 bases at J; junction bases unmatched: 9. The CDR3 consists of 16 residues. Here the CDR3 reads CASSQDMVAGVREQYF. The CDR3 DNA reads TGCGCCAGCAGCCAAGATATGGTAGCGGGGGTTCGCGAGCAGTACTTC.

This clone was detected only once. The chain couples TRBV27 to TRBJ1-1; D is unresolved. Germline V gene lookup returns CDR1 MNHEY and CDR2 SMNVEV (reference sequence). Trimming removed 6 bases from V and 2 bases from J, with 7 bases in between. The CDR3 loop spans 12 amino acids. The CDR3, as DNA: TGTGCCAGCAGGGGCAGTAACACTGAAGCTTTCTTT. Its protein is CASRGSNTEAFF.

This clone was detected only a few times. The CDR3 sequence is CASSLGAHYNSPLHF. The CDR3, as DNA: TGTGCCAGCAGCTTGGGGGCGCATTATAATTCACCCCTCCACTTT. V gene TRBV7-2 combines with J gene TRBJ1-6; possibly TRBD1 for D (6 bases). Trimming took off 3 bases at V and 4 bases at J, with 10 bases between the two ends. This CDR3 spans 15 amino acids. The germline CDR1 and CDR2 sequences are SGHTA and FQGNSA.

V and J are TRBV2 and TRBJ2-3, with D perhaps matching TRBD1 (6 bases). V was shortened by 5 bases and J by 2 bases, with 14 bases between the two germline ends. The CDR3 is 15 residues long. Germline V lookup: CDR1 SNHLY, CDR2 FYNNEI. CDR3 sequence: CASSYQGLSTDTQYF. Here the CDR3 DNA reads TGTGCCAGCAGTTACCAGGGGCTCTCCACAGATACGCAGTATTTT. Based on the CDR3 plus reference TRBV2 and TRBJ2-3, the full variable domain is EPEVTQTPSHQVTQMGQEVILRCVPISNHLYFYWYRQILGQKVEFLVSFYNNEISEKSEIFDDQFSVERPDGSNFTLKIRSTKLEDSAMYFCASSYQGLSTDTQYFGPGTRLTVL.

The chain couples TRBV4-1 to TRBJ2-2; tentative D call: TRBD1 (6 bases). V lost 4 bases and J lost 4, with 13 bases in between. CDR3 length equals 15 residues. Per the germline V gene, CDR1 is MGHRA and CDR2 is YSYEKL. This CDR3 reads CASSLRGTSTGELFF. CDR3 nucleotides: TGCGCCAGCAGCCTACGTGGGACAAGCACCGGGGAGCTGTTTTTT.

The gene calls are TRBV7-9 and TRBJ2-5; TRBD1 matches at 9 bases. CDR1 and CDR2 from the germline V gene are SEHNR and FQNEAQ (reference sequence). The CDR3 spans 16 residues. V was pared by 5 bases and J by 1 base, with 8 bases of the junction left unmatched. CDR3 nucleotide sequence: TGTGCCAGCAGCCGACCGGGACAGGGTCCCCAAGAGACCCAGTACTTC. This sequence encodes CASSRPGQGPQETQYF.